This T cell receptor beta chain was captured in a study of shared clonotypes between healthy human individuals. Study results and limitations: Four donors shared around 5.1% of their naive CD4 clonotypes. Rarefaction indicated that sorted-subset sequencing remained incomplete although depth was large.

The authors ran the assay at deep level. Some clones are missing from TCRdb's copy, which holds only in-frame ones; the method was immunoSEQ multiplex PCR. In the table there are over a million clones, around 97% of which are singletons. Concerning this clone: Its antigen remains unknown.

The ends lost 8 bases at V and 0 bases at J; junction bases unmatched: 4. Germline lookup yields CDR1 MNHNS and CDR2 SASEGT. There are 14 residues in the CDR3. This clonotype was obtained from a man under 40 in good health. The chain combines TRBV6-1 with TRBJ2-7, with 10 bases aligning to TRBD2. What was sequenced was naive CD4+ T cells sorted from blood. Described subset: CD45RA+ positively selected. In DNA, the CDR3 is TGTGCCAGCGGAGCTAGCGGGGGCTCCTACGAGCAGTACTTC. Protein sequence: CASGASGGSYEQYF.